Presented here are 27 T cell receptor beta chains from one specimen sequenced in a study of blood T cell repertoires in COVID-19. Method: immunoSEQ multiplex PCR; TCRdb's copy keeps in-frame clones and lacks some. The sample has approximately 260,000 clones; roughly nine tenths are singletons. Material: PBMCs or T cells enriched from blood (not recorded which). All receptors derive from a woman aged 25 to 39 with acute COVID-19.

This chain links TRBV15 with TRBJ2-7; 7 nucleotides align to TRBD2. Germline V gives CDR1 LNHNV, CDR2 YYDKDF (reference sequence). Unmatched junction bases numbered 6, after V lost 8 bases and J lost 2 bases. This CDR3 is 13 amino acids long. CDR3 residues: CATATAGAYEQYF. Written as DNA, the CDR3 is TGTGCCACCGCTACGGCGGGGGCCTACGAGCAGTACTTC.

The chain links TRBV5-1 to TRBJ1-4; TRBD1 aligns across 12 bases. Trimming cost V 5 bases and J 13 bases; bases outside gene matches: 9. Per germline, CDR1 SGHRS and CDR2 YFSETQ. The CDR3 totals 14 residues. The CDR3 region has the DNA TGCGCCAGCAGTTCCGGGACAGGGGGCGGAGGACTGTTTTTT. It specifies CASSSGTGGGGLFF.

This chain links TRBV29-1 with TRBJ1-4; no clear D gene. V lost 3 bases and J lost 14, with 13 bases in between. There are 11 residues in the CDR3. Germline V gene sequence: CDR1 SQVTM, CDR2 ANQGSEA. Here the CDR3 reads CSVDTGPGLFF. The CDR3 coding sequence is TGCAGCGTTGATACGGGCCCGGGGCTGTTTTTT.

The V gene is TRBV5-4, the J gene TRBJ1-1, with D hard to call. Germline V lookup: CDR1 SGHNT, CDR2 YYREEE (reference sequence). Trimming pared 2 bases from V and 4 bases from J, leaving 12 bases between. The CDR3 runs to 14 residues. CDR3 residues: CASSFRGSATEAFF. CDR3 nucleotide sequence: TGTGCCAGCAGCTTTCGGGGAAGTGCCACTGAAGCTTTCTTT. Full variable domain (rest looked up from reference TRBV5-4 and TRBJ1-1): ETGVTQSPTHLIKTRGQQVTLRCSSQSGHNTVSWYQQALGQGPQFIFQYYREEENGRGNFPPRFSGLQFPNYSSELNVNALELDDSALYLCASSFRGSATEAFFGQGTRLTVV.

This clone was seen repeatedly, ten times or more. The rearrangement uses TRBV7-6 and TRBJ2-2; D call uncertain. V lost 5 bases and J 5 bases, leaving 12 bases between the germline ends. Germline V gene sequence: CDR1 SGHVS, CDR2 FNYEAQ. The CDR3 loop spans 14 amino acids. CDR3 nucleotides: TGTGCCAGCAGCGGCATCGACGGGACCGGGGAGCTGTTTTTT. Residues: CASSGIDGTGELFF.

This rearrangement joins TRBV7-9 to TRBJ1-1, with unresolved D. This CDR3 has 15 amino acids. Germline CDR1 and CDR2: SEHNR and FQNEAQ (reference sequence). Trimming pared 1 base from V and 1 base from J, leaving 10 bases between. The CDR3 DNA reads as TGTGCCAGCAGCTTAGGGGAGTGGGAGAACACTGAAGCTTTCTTT. Its protein product is CASSLGEWENTEAFF.

J is TRBJ2-7 and V is TRBV5-1; 8 bases line up with TRBD1. From germline, CDR1 is SGHRS and CDR2 YFSETQ. This CDR3 comprises 13 residues. The J segment lost 3 bases and the V segment lost 5 bases, leaving 4 bases of the junction unmatched. CDR3 in DNA: TGCGCCAGCAGTTACACAGGGGGCTACGAGCAGTACTTC. As protein: CASSYTGGYEQYF.

This sequence joins TRBV27 and TRBJ1-1; maybe TRBD1 (6 bases). The CDR3 contains 15 residues. V lost 0 bases and J lost 1, with 9 bases in between. The germline gives CDR1 MNHEY, CDR2 SMNVEV (reference sequence). The CDR3 DNA is TGTGCCAGCAGTTTATCGCACAGGGAGAACACTGAAGCTTTCTTT. It translates to CASSLSHRENTEAFF.

The chain recombines TRBV28 with TRBJ2-7, with 8 bases fitting TRBD2. This CDR3 region has 14 residues. The V and J ends lost 6 bases and 0 bases, in that order; junction bases with no gene match: 4. Germline V lookup: CDR1 MDHEN, CDR2 SYDVKM. CDR3 region: CASRVAGSSYEQYF. In DNA, the CDR3 is TGTGCCAGCAGGGTAGCGGGAAGCTCCTACGAGCAGTACTTC.

The rearrangement joins TRBV12-3 or TRBV12-4 to TRBJ1-1; 8 bases agree with TRBD1. This CDR3 contains 13 residues. J was trimmed by 10 bases and V by 5 bases; bases with no gene match: 9. CDR3 nucleotides: TGTGCCAGCAGTCCCGACAGGGGACGTGGAGCTTTCTTT. Its protein product is CASSPDRGRGAFF.

This chain's CDR3 is CASSPGGLAGGRHGDTQYF. DNA for the CDR3: TGTGCCAGCAGCCCAGGGGGGCTAGCGGGAGGGCGCCACGGAGATACGCAGTATTTT. The chain combines TRBV7-2 with TRBJ2-3; 12 positions match TRBD2. Germline CDR1 reads SGHTA; CDR2 reads FQGNSA. The CDR3 is 19 amino acids. The V and J ends lost 5 bases and 5 bases, in that order; junction bases with no gene match: 17.

The chain couples TRBV19 to TRBJ2-3, with TRBD1 identical over 7 bases. This CDR3 has 15 amino acids. Trimming took 4 bases from V and 0 from J; bases not matched to a gene: 4. Per germline, CDR1 LNHDA and CDR2 SQIVND (reference sequence). The CDR3 region is CASSKDRASTDTQYF. Here the CDR3 DNA reads TGTGCCAGTAGTAAAGACAGGGCCAGCACAGATACGCAGTATTTT.

The count of this clone is one. The chain links TRBV5-1 to TRBJ2-1; possible D gene TRBD2, 6 bases. V dropped 0 bases and J dropped 5 bases, with 12 bases sitting between them. Looked up from germline, CDR1 is SGHRS and CDR2 is YFSETQ. This CDR3 is built from 15 residues. CDR3 nucleotide sequence: TGCGCCAGCAGCTTGGGGACTACCTGGGACAATGAGCAGTTCTTC. This encodes CASSLGTTWDNEQFF.

The J gene is TRBJ1-2, the V gene TRBV25-1; TRBD1 agrees at 9 bases. Germline lookup yields CDR1 MGHDK and CDR2 SYGVNS. Trimming at V came to 5 bases and at J to 13 bases, leaving 11 bases not matched to a gene. CDR3 length: 13 residues. CDR3 sequence: CASSTGQGRGATF. The DNA of the CDR3 is TGTGCCAGCAGTACGGGACAGGGTAGGGGGGCCACCTTC.

The chain carries TRBV28 and TRBJ2-1, with 9 bases identical to TRBD2. The germline gives CDR1 MDHEN, CDR2 SYDVKM. The CDR3 extends over 14 amino acids. Trimming took 3 bases from V and 7 from J; bases not matched to a gene: 4. The CDR3 sequence is CASSFRLAGNEQFF. The CDR3 bases are TGTGCCAGCAGTTTTCGGCTAGCGGGAAATGAGCAGTTCTTC.

This chain connects TRBV5-1 to TRBJ2-3; 13 nucleotides align to TRBD2. After removal of 1 base from V and 6 bases from J, the junction contained 5 bases not matched to a gene. The CDR3 covers 16 residues. Germline CDR1 is SGHRS and CDR2 is YFSETQ. The CDR3 region is CASSLTTSGGPDTQYF. CDR3 nucleotides: TGCGCCAGCAGCTTGACGACTAGCGGGGGGCCGGATACGCAGTATTTT.

Notes on this clone: This CDR3 is also generated by other DNA sequences in the sample. This chain links TRBV6-5 with TRBJ1-6; 9 bases map to TRBD1. V trimming: 6 bases; J trimming: 8 bases; junction bases outside the gene matches: 2. This CDR3 is 13 amino acids long. Germline CDR1 reads MNHEY; CDR2 reads SVGAGI. The CDR3 nucleotides read TGTGCCAGCAGCCGGGACAGGGATTCACCCCTCCACTTT. It specifies CASSRDRDSPLHF.

V and J are TRBV7-8 and TRBJ1-1; unclear D gene. The CDR3 consists of 14 residues. The germline gives CDR1 SGHVS, CDR2 FQNEAQ. V was shortened by 8 bases and J by 0 bases, with 13 bases between the two germline ends. The CDR3 reads CASWGGRLNTEAFF. CDR3 bases: TGTGCCAGCTGGGGAGGGAGACTGAACACTGAAGCTTTCTTT.

The chain is built from TRBV7-9 and TRBJ2-7, with TRBD2 matching 8 bases. V lost 3 bases, J lost 5 bases, and 6 bases stayed unmatched. This CDR3 region has 14 residues. Looked up from germline, CDR1 is SEHNR and CDR2 is FQNEAQ (reference sequence). CDR3 bases: TGTGCCAGCAGCTTCGTAGCGGGGATGAACGAGCAGTACTTC. Translated, it gives CASSFVAGMNEQYF.

This chain joins TRBV28 and TRBJ1-1; TRBD1 might be the D (5 bases). Between the trimmed V and J ends, which lost 3 bases and 1 base, there was a span of 12 bases. The CDR3 runs to 15 residues. Germline values: CDR1 MDHEN, CDR2 SYDVKM. The CDR3 reads CASSLGGWANTEAFF. CDR3 DNA sequence: TGTGCCAGCAGTTTGGGGGGGTGGGCGAACACTGAAGCTTTCTTT.

The table lists this clone with a count of one. The chain has TRBV7-9 and TRBJ1-5; 12 nucleotides line up with TRBD1. The germline V gene encodes CDR1 SEHNR and CDR2 FQNEAQ (reference sequence). The CDR3 consists of 14 residues. Germline trimming cut 4 bases from V and 7 bases from J; bases unmatched to any gene: 2. The CDR3 spells CASSSGTGGQPQHF. DNA for the CDR3: TGTGCCAGCAGCTCCGGGACAGGGGGCCAGCCCCAGCATTTT. Combining the CDR3 with reference TRBV7-9 and TRBJ1-5 gives the whole variable domain DTGVSQNPRHKITKRGQNVTFRCDPISEHNRLYWYRQTLGQGPEFLTYFQNEAQLEKSRLLSDRFSAERPKGSFSTLEIQRTEQGDSAMYLCASSSGTGGQPQHFGDGTRLSIL.

This clone was picked up a small number of times. The CDR3 nucleotides are TGTGCCAGCAGTTACTCGATGGGGGCCGGGGGCTACACCTTC. Protein sequence: CASSYSMGAGGYTF. This chain joins TRBV6-5 and TRBJ1-2, with a possible D match to TRBD1 (6 bases). The V end was cut by 0 bases, the J end by 8 bases, with 13 bases between. The germline V gene has CDR1 MNHEY and CDR2 SVGAGI. CDR3 length: 14 amino acids.

The chain couples TRBV20-1 to TRBJ2-1, with D uncertain. This CDR3 has 11 amino acids. Per germline, CDR1 DFQATT and CDR2 SNEGSKA (reference sequence). Deletions cut 0 bases from V and 7 bases from J, with 4 bases between. As DNA, the CDR3 is TGCAGTGCTAGAGATCGGAATGAGCAGTTCTTC. This sequence encodes CSARDRNEQFF.

This clone was counted once. The chain is built from TRBV2 and TRBJ2-4; a possible D gene is TRBD1 (6 bases). Germline V gives CDR1 SNHLY, CDR2 FYNNEI. This CDR3 has 18 amino acids. The V gene lost 4 bases and the J gene lost 0 bases, with 19 bases spanning the gap. The chain's CDR3 is CASSGKKGVRGAKNIQYF. CDR3 coding DNA: TGTGCCAGCAGTGGGAAGAAGGGTGTCAGGGGAGCCAAAAACATTCAGTACTTC.

The chain links TRBV16 to TRBJ1-4; D is uncertain. This CDR3 has 15 amino acids. The V gene lost 3 bases and the J gene lost 0 bases, with 8 bases spanning the gap. Germline CDR1 reads KGHSY; CDR2 reads FQNENV. The CDR3, as DNA: TGTGCCAGCAGCCAGGTAGCGGCAACTAATGAAAAACTGTTTTTT. Residues: CASSQVAATNEKLFF.

The chain carries TRBV25-1 and TRBJ2-7, with D tentatively TRBD1 (6 bases). Germline V CDR1 and CDR2: MGHDK, SYGVNS. V was clipped by 5 bases and J by 5 bases, with 13 bases between them. The CDR3 is 13 amino acids. The CDR3 reads CASSPTGYNEQYF. In DNA form, the CDR3 reads TGTGCCAGCAGTCCTACAGGGTATAACGAGCAGTACTTC.

This chain uses TRBV28 with TRBJ1-5; tentatively, D is TRBD1 (6 bases). CDR1 is MDHEN, CDR2 SYDVKM, per germline. This CDR3 spans 14 amino acids. The CDR3 sequence: CANGGAGVGKPQHF. Here the CDR3 DNA reads TGTGCAAATGGGGGCGCGGGCGTGGGGAAGCCCCAGCATTTT.